This T cell receptor beta chain was captured by sequencing in a study of technical replicates of blood from a handful of donors. Measured with immunoSEQ multiplex PCR; TCRdb has only the in-frame clones, and not every one. Of tens of thousands of clones listed, roughly 95% are singletons. CDR3 size: 15 residues. This chain uses TRBV21-1 with TRBJ1-2. TRBV21-1 is deemed a pseudogene. The specimen sequenced was PBMCs. This TCR came from a human donor in good health. Some clones in this sample may be carry-over from other donors' samples. The CDR3: CASSTPHSGNYGYTF. DNA of the CDR3: TGTGCCAGCAGTACCCCCCACTCGGGGAACTATGGCTACACCTTC.